This record concerns one T cell receptor (beta chain) sequence. Germline CDR1 reads LGHNA; CDR2 reads YNFKEQ. The CDR3 consists of 17 residues. V was clipped by 2 bases and J by 4 bases, with 20 bases between them. Assay used: immunoSEQ multiplex PCR; TCRdb lists only in-frame clones, some missing. The repertoire has roughly 83,000 clones, around nine tenths of them found once; the top ten carry more than 0.2%. This entry comes from a study of technical replicates of blood from several donors. The sequencing input was T cells isolated from PBMCs. The chain has TRBV4-2 and TRBJ1-1, with D unclear. The receptor was isolated from a human donor in good health. The CDR3 sequence is CASSQTPMTGVGTEAFF. The CDR3 coding sequence is TGTGCCAGCAGCCAAACCCCGATGACCGGGGTGGGCACTGAAGCTTTCTTT.